This T cell receptor (beta chain) was sequenced for a study of blood T cells in healthy people across ages. A sample-barcoded 5' primer and a J-beta primer mix were used in a second PCR of about 7 to 12 cycles. TCRdb re-called the 5' RACE reads through MiXCR, storing one row per CDR3 protein. Of 1.5 million to 2 million distinct CDR3 sequences listed, about 50% are singletons. Germline values: CDR1 MGHRA, CDR2 YSYEKL. Trimming stripped 0 bases from V and 2 bases from J, with 10 bases between. CDR3 length: 15 amino acids. The sample, around 10 milliliters of peripheral blood, was drawn from each donor.

The rearrangement uses TRBV4-1 and TRBJ1-2; D not resolved. The origin of this receptor is a woman between 40 and 50 years old in good health. Material: blood. The CDR3 loop reads CASSQERSPNYGYTF. For the CDR3, the DNA is TGCGCCAGCAGCCAAGAACGATCCCCGAACTATGGCTACACCTTC.